Below are 4 T cell receptor beta chains sequenced from a single sample in a study of CD8+CD57+ T cells in acquired aplastic anemia. Patients picked for sequencing had shown CD8+CD57+ cell expansion detected by flow cytometry. Genomic DNA, serving as template, underwent TCR beta VDJ and CDR3 profiling. TCRdb redid the calling of the reads with MiXCR, one entry per CDR3 protein. The sample lists approximately 120,000 distinct CDR3 sequences; roughly 40% were seen once. Sequenced sample: sorted CD4+, CD8+, or CD8+CD57+ T cells (not recorded which) from PBMCs. These TCRs come from a human donor with aplastic anemia.

The rearrangement joins TRBV20-1 to TRBJ2-7; 9 bases align to TRBD1. There are 15 residues in the CDR3. J was trimmed by 2 bases and V by 3 bases; bases with no gene match: 8. CDR1 and CDR2 (germline): DFQATT, SNEGSKA (reference sequence). DNA for the CDR3: TGCAGTGCTAGTCCCACGGGACAGGGTACCTACGAGCAGTACTTC. It specifies CSASPTGQGTYEQYF.

This clonotype was detected a few times. The chain carries TRBV7-2 and TRBJ1-2; 8 bases are a match to TRBD1. J lost 4 bases, V lost 4 bases, and 8 bases had no gene match. The CDR3 length is 15 residues. Germline-derived CDR1 and CDR2 are SGHTA and FQGNSA. The CDR3 nucleotides read TGTGCCAGCAGCTACCAACAGGGGGTGAGCTATGGCTACACCTTC. Protein sequence: CASSYQQGVSYGYTF.

J is TRBJ2-7 and V is TRBV25-1; 11 bases are shared with TRBD1. The CDR3 contains 15 residues. With V trimmed by 3 bases and J by 2 bases, 3 bases remained unmatched. Per germline, CDR1 MGHDK and CDR2 SYGVNS. This CDR3 is CASSEPGQGAYEQYF. The CDR3 region has the DNA TGTGCCAGCAGTGAGCCGGGACAGGGGGCCTACGAGCAGTACTTC.

This chain connects TRBV15 to TRBJ1-6, with no clear D. The V gene lost 5 bases and the J gene lost 0 bases, with 14 bases spanning the gap. CDR1 is LNHNV, CDR2 YYDKDF, per germline (reference sequence). This CDR3 is 17 amino acids long. The CDR3 DNA is TGTGCCACCAGCGCCCACCCGCCAAGCTCCTATAATTCACCCCTCCACTTT. The encoded protein is CATSAHPPSSYNSPLHF.